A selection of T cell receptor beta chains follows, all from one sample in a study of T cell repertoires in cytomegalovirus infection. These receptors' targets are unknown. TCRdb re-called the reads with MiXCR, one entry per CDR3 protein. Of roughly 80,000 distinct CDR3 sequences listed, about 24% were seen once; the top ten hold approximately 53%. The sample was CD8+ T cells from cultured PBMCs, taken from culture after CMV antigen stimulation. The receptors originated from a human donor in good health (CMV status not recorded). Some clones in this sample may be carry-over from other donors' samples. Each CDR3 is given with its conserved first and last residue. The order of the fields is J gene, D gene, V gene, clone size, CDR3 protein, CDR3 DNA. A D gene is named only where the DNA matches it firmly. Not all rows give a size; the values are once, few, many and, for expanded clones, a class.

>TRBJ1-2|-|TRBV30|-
CAWSDGQLLNYGYTF
TGTGCCTGGAGTGACGGACAGCTCCTAAACTATGGCTACACCTTC
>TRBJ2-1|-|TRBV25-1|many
CASKGGSSYNEQFF
TGTGCCAGCAAGGGGGGGAGCTCCTACAATGAGCAGTTCTTC
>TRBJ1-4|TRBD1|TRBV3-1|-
CASSQWTGEKLFF
TGTGCCAGCAGCCAATGGACAGGCGAAAAACTGTTTTTT
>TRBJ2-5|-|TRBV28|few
CASSLLVDGGQETQYF
TGTGCCAGCAGTTTACTGGTGGATGGGGGACAAGAGACCCAGTACTTC
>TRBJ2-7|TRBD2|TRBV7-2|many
CASSLSSGGLSYEQYF
TGTGCCAGCAGCTTATCTAGCGGGGGGCTTTCCTACGAGCAGTACTTC
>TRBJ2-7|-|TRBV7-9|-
CASTPSGGYEQYF
TGTGCCAGCACCCCCTCGGGCGGGTACGAGCAGTACTTC
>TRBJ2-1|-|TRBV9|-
CASSVEGHLELISYNEQFF
TGTGCCAGCAGCGTGGAAGGACACCTCGAACTTATCTCCTACAATGAGCAGTTCTTC
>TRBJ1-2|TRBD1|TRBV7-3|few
CASSSVYLDRADGYTF
TGTGCCAGCAGCTCCGTATACCTGGACAGGGCTGATGGCTACACCTTC
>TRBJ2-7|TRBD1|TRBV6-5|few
CASSYSGQGSYEQYF
TGTGCCAGCAGTTACTCTGGACAGGGGTCCTACGAGCAGTACTTC
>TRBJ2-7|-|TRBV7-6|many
CASSLGSTYEQYF
TGTGCCAGCAGCTTAGGGTCTACCTACGAGCAGTACTTC
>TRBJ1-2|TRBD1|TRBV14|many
CASSPPGGGIYGYTF
TGTGCCAGCAGCCCCCCAGGGGGGGGCATATATGGCTACACCTTC
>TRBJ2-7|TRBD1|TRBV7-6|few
CASSMYTGTGGYEQYF
TGTGCCAGCAGCATGTACACCGGGACAGGGGGCTACGAGCAGTACTTC
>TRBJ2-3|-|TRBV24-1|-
CATSDFKGSGTDTQYF
TGTGCCACCAGTGATTTTAAAGGGTCCGGCACAGATACGCAGTATTTT
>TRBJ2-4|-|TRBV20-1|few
CSASLGENIQYF
TGCAGTGCTAGTTTGGGAGAAAACATTCAGTACTTC
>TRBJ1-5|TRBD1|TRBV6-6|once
CASREWTGGKNQPQHF
TGTGCCAGCAGGGAGTGGACAGGGGGAAAAAATCAGCCCCAGCATTTT
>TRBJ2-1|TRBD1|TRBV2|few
CASSELGQATNHEQFF
TGTGCCAGCAGCGAACTAGGACAGGCCACTAATCATGAGCAGTTCTTC
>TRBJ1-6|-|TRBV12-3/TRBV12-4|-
CASSLRPYNSPLHF
TGTGCCAGCAGTTTGCGACCTTATAATTCACCCCTCCACTTT
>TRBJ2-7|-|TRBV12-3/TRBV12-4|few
CASSLAGDEQYF
TGTGCCAGCAGCCTGGCTGGGGACGAGCAGTACTTC
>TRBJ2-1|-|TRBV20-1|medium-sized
CGTRGGRLDEQFF
TGCGGGACAAGGGGGGGCCGTCTAGATGAGCAGTTCTTC
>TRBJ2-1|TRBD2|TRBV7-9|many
CASSSGTSVLGSYNEQFF
TGTGCCAGCAGCTCCGGGACTAGCGTTCTAGGCTCCTACAATGAGCAGTTCTTC
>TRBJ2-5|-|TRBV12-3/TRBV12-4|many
CASSLGGGETQYF
TGTGCCAGCAGTTTGGGAGGTGGGGAGACCCAGTACTTC
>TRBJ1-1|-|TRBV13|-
CASSLDKAQNTEAFF
TGTGCCAGCAGCCTAGACAAAGCCCAGAACACTGAAGCTTTCTTT
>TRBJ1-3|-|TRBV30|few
CACPGTRNTIYF
TGTGCCTGCCCGGGGACCCGGAACACCATATATTTT